Presented here are 5 T cell receptor beta chains from one specimen sequenced in a study of blood T cell repertoires in COVID-19 (TCRdb year 2020). The library was generated by the immunoSEQ multiplex PCR assay. The table comes from immuneACCESS by way of TCRdb, which keeps in-frame sequences with V and J called. Part of the clones is missing from these tables; in studies checked, under half for an unresolved V gene and the rest for unknown reasons. This sample holds some 350,000 clones; around 87% were observed only once. The leading ten clones occupy less than 3.5% of the sample. Sequenced input: peripheral blood. The receptors originated from a human donor in a cohort sampled during active COVID-19.

CDR3 sequence (DNA): TGTGCCAGCAGCTTAGCCGGGGTAGCAGCCCGGGAGCAGTACTTC. This translates into CASSLAGVAAREQYF. The V and J genes are TRBV7-2 and TRBJ2-7, with a tentative D call TRBD2 (5 bases). Germline CDR1 SGHTA, CDR2 FQGNSA. Deletions cut 0 bases from V and 7 bases from J, with 16 bases between. CDR3 length equals 15 residues.

CDR3 DNA: TGTGCCAGCAGCCCAGTTCTAGCCAAAAACATTCAGTACTTC. This translates into CASSPVLAKNIQYF. The chain carries TRBV21-1 and TRBJ2-4; TRBD1, the D gene given by the table, was not confirmed from the DNA. TRBV21-1 is annotated as a pseudogene. The CDR3 runs 14 residues.

With regard to this clone: In the same sample, other DNA sequences code for this CDR3. The gene calls are TRBV2 and TRBJ1-4; no reliable D call. The CDR3 is made up of 14 amino acids. The V and J ends lost 4 bases and 0 bases respectively, with 6 bases between them. Germline values: CDR1 SNHLY, CDR2 FYNNEI. The CDR3 spells CASSGGATNEKLFF. In DNA form, the CDR3 reads TGTGCCAGCAGTGGAGGAGCAACTAATGAAAAACTGTTTTTT.

V gene TRBV2 combines with J gene TRBJ2-2; tentatively, D is TRBD2 (5 bases). The CDR3 is made up of 16 amino acids. Trimming stripped 5 bases from V and 5 bases from J, with 18 bases between. Germline CDR1 is SNHLY and CDR2 is FYNNEI. The CDR3 region has the DNA TGTGCCAGCAGTTCTACGGGCCTACGGGAAACCGGGGAGCTGTTTTTT. Its translation is CASSSTGLRETGELFF.

The chain uses TRBV7-2 and TRBJ2-6, with 14 bases lining up with TRBD2. The CDR3 consists of 16 residues. The germline CDR1 and CDR2 sequences are SGHTA and FQGNSA. The V segment lost 9 bases and the J segment 3 bases; nucleotides outside the gene matches: 4. CDR3 DNA: TGTGCCAGTGGACTAGCGGGGGGCGTTGGGGCCAACGTCCTGACTTTC. Translating gives CASGLAGGVGANVLTF.